Sequencing of this T cell receptor beta chain was carried out in a study of CD8+ T cells in alopecia areata. The study, taken as a whole, reports: Scalp sequencing captures resident alphabeta T cells of normal skin too. Scalp clonality and expanded CD8+ clones among the top 100 were significantly decreased by tofacitinib. There was only one nonresponder, so it was unclear how baseline CD8+ expansion relates to response.

Extraction of RNA preceded its reverse transcription into cDNA, which served as the sequencing template. Clones were sequenced by immunoSEQ multiplex PCR, and TCRdb holds only the in-frame ones, with some missing. The sample includes about 150,000 clones, nearly 55% of them seen just once. Specified treatment: oral pan-JAK inhibitor, 5-10 mg twice daily. This clone was detected only a few times. Its antigen remains unidentified. Germline values: CDR1 SEHNR, CDR2 FQNEAQ (reference sequence). CDR3 length equals 12 residues. V dropped 4 bases and J dropped 14 bases, with 12 bases sitting between them. The chain carries TRBV7-9 and TRBJ1-6; D not resolved. The material was CD8+ T cells sorted from blood, obtained at week 4, from a patient treated with tofacitinib. The origin of this receptor is a human donor with alopecia areata. The CDR3 region has the DNA TGTGCCAGCAGCTCCGAGCCTAGGGCCCTCCACTTT. Amino acids: CASSSEPRALHF.